One and the same sample provided the 8 T cell receptor beta chains below, sequenced in a study of T cell clonality in common variable immunodeficiency. Study conclusions and caveats: Common variable immunodeficiency TCR beta sequences reportedly had fewer deletions and N-nucleotide insertions.

Their recognized antigens are unknown. Measured with immunoSEQ multiplex PCR; TCRdb has only the in-frame clones, and not every one. Altogether over 30,000 clones were found in the sample, and no singletons occur. Sequenced material: peripheral blood mononuclear cells. The receptors come from a human donor with common variable immunodeficiency.

This clone was picked up many times. Sequencing ends 3 residues short of the CDR3 end; the germline J gene provides the rest. The chain links TRBV7-3 to TRBJ2-1, with TRBD2 as a possible D gene (5 bases). The CDR3 contains 15 residues. Germline V gives CDR1 SGHTA, CDR2 FQGTGA. The V end was cut by 3 bases, the J end by 2 bases, with 11 bases between. The CDR3 loop is CASSLSGTTYNEQFF. The covered CDR3 bases are TGTGCCAGCAGCTTGAGCGGTACCACCTACAATGAG.

In the case of this clone: The read terminates 3 residues before the CDR3 end, so the remaining end is supplied by the germline J gene. The chain has TRBV7-6 and TRBJ2-2; TRBD2 agrees at 8 bases. Germline lookup yields CDR1 SGHVS and CDR2 FNYEAQ. CDR3 size: 18 residues. Trimming cost V 5 bases and J 0 bases; bases outside gene matches: 11. The CDR3: CASSPQVAGNSNTGELFF. The sequenced CDR3 bases are TGTGCCAGCAGCCCTCAGGTAGCGGGAAACTCGAACACCGGGGAG.

In this sample, this clone turned up a few times. Read sequence stops 3 residues before the CDR3 end, and the germline J gene provides the missing end. This chain connects TRBV20-1 to TRBJ2-5; D uncertain. Germline CDR1 reads DFQATT; CDR2 reads SNEGSKA (reference sequence). The V gene lost 1 base and the J gene lost 4 bases, with 4 bases spanning the gap. There are 11 residues in the CDR3. The sequenced CDR3 bases are TGCAGTGCTAGAGGGCCAGAGACC. Protein sequence: CSARGPET. The full CDR3 protein is CSARGPETQYF.

This clone came up many times. The CDR3 extends 3 residues past the end of the read, so its final part is completed from the germline J gene. The chain joins TRBV29-1 to TRBJ2-1; TRBD1 is a possible D gene (5 bases). The germline gives CDR1 SQVTM, CDR2 ANQGSEA. This CDR3 spans 15 amino acids. With 6 bases removed from V and 0 bases from J, the gap between germline ends came to 15 bases. Partial CDR3 DNA: TGCAGCGTCGGACGGCAGGGTAACTCCTACAATGAG. Translating gives CSVGRQGNSYNE. The entire CDR3 reads CSVGRQGNSYNEQFF.

This clone was observed a handful of times. The CDR3 loop is CASSLILAGDTQYF. CDR3 bases read: TGCGCCAGCAGCTTGATCCTAGCGGGAGATACG. J is TRBJ2-3 and V is TRBV5-1; 8 bases are shared with TRBD2. The read comes to an end 3 residues before the CDR3 does, leaving the germline J gene to fill in the end. Germline assignment: CDR1 SGHRS and CDR2 YFSETQ. The length of the CDR3 is 14 residues. V trimming: 1 base; J trimming: 5 bases; junction bases outside the gene matches: 3.

Worth noting for this clone: With the read ending 3 residues before the CDR3 end, the germline J gene is used to fill in that end. The chain couples TRBV18 to TRBJ2-7; tentatively, D is TRBD1 (5 bases). Germline assignment: CDR1 KGHSH and CDR2 LQKENI. The CDR3 totals 17 residues. V was clipped by 0 bases and J by 0 bases, with 15 bases between them. The covered CDR3 bases are TGTGCCAGCTCACCACCGTTGTCACAGGAAAGCTCCTACGAG. This codes for CASSPPLSQESSYE. The whole CDR3 is CASSPPLSQESSYEQYF. Full variable domain (rest looked up from reference TRBV18 and TRBJ2-7): NAGVMQNPRHLVRRRGQEARLRCSPMKGHSHVYWYRQLPEEGLKFMVYLQKENIIDESGMPKERFSAEFPKEGPSILRIQQVVRGDSAAYFCASSPPLSQESSYEQYFGPGTRLTVT.

The CDR3 DNA, read in part, is TGTGCCAGCAGTGGGACAGGGAGGAATGAG. It codes for CASSGTGRNE. The CDR3 in full is CASSGTGRNEQFF. The rearrangement joins TRBV2 to TRBJ2-1; 8 bases match TRBD1. The CDR3 is cut off 3 residues early in the read; its end comes from the germline J gene. Germline values: CDR1 SNHLY, CDR2 FYNNEI. After removal of 4 bases from V and 7 bases from J, the junction contained 3 bases not matched to a gene. CDR3 length: 13 residues. Using reference TRBV2 and TRBJ2-1 for the parts outside the CDR3, the full variable domain is EPEVTQTPSHQVTQMGQEVILRCVPISNHLYFYWYRQILGQKVEFLVSFYNNEISEKSEIFDDQFSVERPDGSNFTLKIRSTKLEDSAMYFCASSGTGRNEQFFGPGTRLTVL.

This clone came up many times. The sequenced CDR3 bases are TGTGCCAGCAGCTTGTCTATTGGGGCCAACGTC. The encoded protein is CASSLSIGANV. In full, the CDR3 is CASSLSIGANVLTF. The gene calls are TRBV5-6 and TRBJ2-6; no clear D. Sequencing ends 3 residues short of the CDR3 end; the germline J gene provides the rest. V shed 1 base and J shed 3 bases, with 5 bases lying between them. This CDR3 has 14 amino acids. Germline V gene data show CDR1 as SGHDT and CDR2 as YYEEEE.